These 14 T cell receptor beta chains came from one sample sequenced in a study of T cell changes during pregnancy in multiple sclerosis. Method: immunoSEQ multiplex PCR; TCRdb's copy keeps in-frame clones and lacks some. The top ten clones hold over 20% of a sample with 39,000 or so clones, about 90% of them seen once. The sequencing used CD8+ T cells from peripheral blood mononuclear cells, collected before pregnancy. All receptors derive from a female donor with multiple sclerosis, enrolled in a pregnancy study.

This chain connects TRBV7-9 to TRBJ2-7; tentative D call: TRBD1 (5 bases). V gave up 2 bases and J gave up 6 bases, with 11 bases separating them. CDR3 length: 13 residues. The germline V gene encodes CDR1 SEHNR and CDR2 FQNEAQ (reference sequence). This CDR3 is CASSLHDSFEQYF. The CDR3 nucleotides are TGTGCCAGCAGCTTACACGACAGTTTCGAGCAGTACTTC.

The genes are TRBV7-2 and TRBJ1-2, with 8 bases fitting TRBD1. The CDR3 has 13 residues. Germline lookup yields CDR1 SGHTA and CDR2 FQGNSA. V gave up 7 bases and J gave up 3 bases; unmatched junction bases: 4. CDR3 in amino acids: CASIQGAYYGYTF. The CDR3 nucleotides are TGTGCCAGCATCCAGGGGGCATACTATGGCTACACCTTC. Together with reference TRBV7-2 and TRBJ1-2, the CDR3 gives the full variable domain: GAGVSQSPSNKVTEKGKDVELRCDPISGHTALYWYRQSLGQGLEFLIYFQGNSAPDKSGLPSDRFSAERTGGSVSTLTIQRTQQEDSAVYLCASIQGAYYGYTFGSGTRLTVV.

V gene TRBV15 combines with J gene TRBJ1-2; the D gene is possibly TRBD1 (5 bases). Germline CDR1 reads LNHNV; CDR2 reads YYDKDF (reference sequence). This CDR3 spans 15 amino acids. V lost 6 bases and J lost 4, with 18 bases in between. CDR3 DNA sequence: TGTGCCACCAGGGCCGGACAAGGCAGGGTCTATGGCTACACCTTC. Its translation is CATRAGQGRVYGYTF.

V is TRBV27 and J is TRBJ1-1; perhaps TRBD1 as D (5 bases). V was cut by 2 bases and J by 13 bases, with 14 bases left in between. CDR3 length: 12 residues. Germline-derived CDR1 and CDR2 are MNHEY and SMNVEV (reference sequence). The CDR3 here is CASSLRRGRFFF. The CDR3 nucleotides are TGTGCCAGCAGTTTACGGAGGGGACGATTTTTCTTT.

V and J are TRBV5-1 and TRBJ2-3; tentative D call: TRBD1 (6 bases). Looked up from germline, CDR1 is SGHRS and CDR2 is YFSETQ. The CDR3 runs to 14 residues. V was trimmed by 3 bases and J by 4 bases, leaving 12 bases between them. CDR3 coding DNA: TGCGCCAGCAGCTCGTACTCAGGGGCAGATACGCAGTATTTT. As protein: CASSSYSGADTQYF.

The V call is TRBV19, the J call TRBJ1-5, with TRBD1 identical over 9 bases. The germline V gene encodes CDR1 LNHDA and CDR2 SQIVND (reference sequence). Unmatched junction bases numbered 3, after V lost 2 bases and J lost 4 bases. The CDR3 runs to 15 residues. The CDR3 sequence: CASSIWDRANQPQHF. Written as DNA, the CDR3 is TGTGCCAGTAGTATATGGGACAGGGCGAATCAGCCCCAGCATTTT.

This clone is a singleton in its sample. CDR3 in DNA: TGTGCCAGCAGCCTTAGAAGGACTAGCGGGACCCAGTACTTC. This encodes CASSLRRTSGTQYF. V and J are TRBV9 and TRBJ2-5; 10 bases match TRBD2. The CDR3 has 14 residues. V lost 4 bases and J lost 7; bases outside the gene matches: 7. Looked up from germline, CDR1 is SGDLS and CDR2 is YYNGEE.

DNA for the CDR3: TGTGCAAGTCGCTTAGTCCCACTAGCGGGAGGCTACGAGCAGTACTTC. Translation gives CASRLVPLAGGYEQYF. The gene calls are TRBV12-2 and TRBJ2-7; the DNA was not compared with TRBD2, the D call given in the table. TRBV12-2 is termed a pseudogene. The CDR3 is 16 amino acids.

The CDR3 loop reads CASSTTVTNYGYTF. For the CDR3, the DNA is TGTGCCAGCAGCACGACAGTAACTAACTATGGCTACACCTTC. This rearrangement joins TRBV21-1 to TRBJ1-2; TRBD1, as called in the table, went unchecked against the DNA. TRBV21-1 is flagged as a pseudogene. This CDR3 is built from 14 residues.

V usage is TRBV5-1 and J usage is TRBJ2-5; 11 nucleotides line up with TRBD2. Germline V CDR1 and CDR2: SGHRS, YFSETQ. The V segment lost 4 bases and the J segment 0 bases; nucleotides outside the gene matches: 11. This CDR3 region has 18 residues. The CDR3 loop reads CASSHGVAGGLYQETQYF. Written as DNA, the CDR3 is TGCGCCAGCAGCCACGGGGTAGCGGGAGGGCTGTACCAAGAGACCCAGTACTTC.

This rearrangement joins TRBV5-1 to TRBJ2-1, with D perhaps TRBD2 (6 bases). The V gene's germline CDR1 is SGHRS and CDR2 YFSETQ. V lost 1 base to trimming and J lost 2 bases, with 13 bases between them. CDR3 length equals 16 residues. The CDR3 DNA is TGCGCCAGCAGCTTGACGACAAGCGGGCCCTACAATGAGCAGTTCTTC. This encodes CASSLTTSGPYNEQFF.

CDR3 bases: TGTGCCAGCAGCATCAGGACTAGCGGGAAGTACAATGAGCAGTTCTTC. Protein sequence: CASSIRTSGKYNEQFF. The chain uses TRBV7-8 and TRBJ2-1; 12 bases map to TRBD2. The CDR3 contains 16 residues. J gave up 4 bases and V 5 bases, and 6 bases lay outside the gene matches. Germline CDR1 SGHVS, CDR2 FQNEAQ.

The chain links TRBV7-2 to TRBJ2-5, with D possibly TRBD2 on 5 matching bases. CDR1 is SGHTA and CDR2 is FQGNSA in the germline V gene. V lost 0 bases, J lost 1 base, and 9 bases lay in between. The CDR3 covers 15 residues. The CDR3 spells CASSLAAVLQETQYF. CDR3 sequence (DNA): TGTGCCAGCAGCTTAGCAGCGGTACTCCAAGAGACCCAGTACTTC.

The chain links TRBV18 to TRBJ1-1; 7 bases map to TRBD1. The CDR3 consists of 14 residues. The V segment lost 1 base and the J segment 4 bases; nucleotides outside the gene matches: 3. Germline loops: CDR1 KGHSH, CDR2 LQKENI. The CDR3 protein is CASSPLSGGTEAFF. Here the CDR3 DNA reads TGTGCCAGCTCACCACTTTCAGGGGGCACTGAAGCTTTCTTT.